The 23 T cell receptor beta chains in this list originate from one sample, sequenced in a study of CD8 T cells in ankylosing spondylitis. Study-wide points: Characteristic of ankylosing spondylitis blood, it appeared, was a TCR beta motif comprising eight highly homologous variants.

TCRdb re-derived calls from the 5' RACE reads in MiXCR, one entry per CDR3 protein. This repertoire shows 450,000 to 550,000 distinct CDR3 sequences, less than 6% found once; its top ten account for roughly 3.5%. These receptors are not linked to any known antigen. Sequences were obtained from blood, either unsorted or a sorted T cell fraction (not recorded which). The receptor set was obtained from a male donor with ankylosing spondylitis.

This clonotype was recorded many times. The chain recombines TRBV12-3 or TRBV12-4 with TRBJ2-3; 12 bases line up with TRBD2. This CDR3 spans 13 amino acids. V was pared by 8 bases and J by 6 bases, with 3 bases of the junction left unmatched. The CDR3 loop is CASVLAGGDTQYF. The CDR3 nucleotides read TGTGCCAGCGTCCTAGCGGGAGGGGATACGCAGTATTTT.

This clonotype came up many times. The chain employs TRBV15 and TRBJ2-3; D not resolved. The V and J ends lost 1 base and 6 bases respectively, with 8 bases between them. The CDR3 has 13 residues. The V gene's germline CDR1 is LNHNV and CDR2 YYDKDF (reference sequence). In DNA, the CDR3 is TGTGCCACCAGCAGAGCGCCTATGGATACGCAGTATTTT. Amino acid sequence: CATSRAPMDTQYF. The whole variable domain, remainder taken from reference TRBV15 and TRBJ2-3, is DAMVIQNPRYQVTQFGKPVTLSCSQTLNHNVMYWYQQKSSQAPKLLFHYYDKDFNNEADTPDNFQSRRPNTSFCFLDIRSPGLGDTAMYLCATSRAPMDTQYFGPGTRLTVL.

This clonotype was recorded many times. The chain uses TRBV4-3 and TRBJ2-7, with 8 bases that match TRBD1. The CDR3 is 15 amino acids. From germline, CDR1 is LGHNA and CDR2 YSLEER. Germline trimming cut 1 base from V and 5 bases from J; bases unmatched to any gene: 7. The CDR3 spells CASSQGPDRADEQYF. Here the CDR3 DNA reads TGCGCCAGCAGCCAAGGCCCGGACAGGGCCGACGAGCAGTACTTC.

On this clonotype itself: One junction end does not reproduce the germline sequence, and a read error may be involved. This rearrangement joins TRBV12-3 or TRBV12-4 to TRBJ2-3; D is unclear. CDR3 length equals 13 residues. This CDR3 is CGSSLGFTDTQYF. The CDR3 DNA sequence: TGTGGCAGCAGTTTGGGATTCACAGATACGCAGTATTTT.

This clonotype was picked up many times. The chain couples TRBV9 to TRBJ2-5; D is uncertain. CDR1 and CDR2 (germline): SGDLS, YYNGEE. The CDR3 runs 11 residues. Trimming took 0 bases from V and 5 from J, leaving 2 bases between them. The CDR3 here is CASSVAETQYF. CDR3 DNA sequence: TGTGCCAGCAGCGTAGCTGAGACCCAGTACTTC. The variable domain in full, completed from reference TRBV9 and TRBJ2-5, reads DSGVTQTPKHLITATGQRVTLRCSPRSGDLSVYWYQQSLDQGLQFLIQYYNGEERAKGNILERFSAQQFPDLHSELNLSSLELGDSALYFCASSVAETQYFGPGTRLLVL.

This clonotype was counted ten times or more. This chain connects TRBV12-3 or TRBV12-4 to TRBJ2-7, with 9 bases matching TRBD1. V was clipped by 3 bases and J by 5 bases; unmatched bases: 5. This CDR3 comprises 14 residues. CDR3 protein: CASSFGDRDNEQYF. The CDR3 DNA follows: TGTGCCAGCAGTTTTGGGGACAGGGATAACGAGCAGTACTTC.

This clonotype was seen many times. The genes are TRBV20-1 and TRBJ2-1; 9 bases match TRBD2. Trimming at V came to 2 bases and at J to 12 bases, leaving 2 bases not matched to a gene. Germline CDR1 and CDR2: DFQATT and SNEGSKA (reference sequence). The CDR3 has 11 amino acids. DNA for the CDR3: TGCAGTGCTAGACTAGCGGGGACGCAGTTCTTC. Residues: CSARLAGTQFF.

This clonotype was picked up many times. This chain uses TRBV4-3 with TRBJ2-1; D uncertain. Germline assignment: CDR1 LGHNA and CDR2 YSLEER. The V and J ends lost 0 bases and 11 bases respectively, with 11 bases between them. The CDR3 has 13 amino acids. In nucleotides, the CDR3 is TGCGCCAGCAGCCAAGATAGGAGTACCCAGCAGTTCTTC. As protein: CASSQDRSTQQFF.

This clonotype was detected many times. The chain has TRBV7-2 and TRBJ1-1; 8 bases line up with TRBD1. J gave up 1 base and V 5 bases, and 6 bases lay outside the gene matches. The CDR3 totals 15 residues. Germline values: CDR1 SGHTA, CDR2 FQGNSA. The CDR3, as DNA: TGTGCCAGCAGCATAAGACAGGGGACGAACACTGAAGCTTTCTTT. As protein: CASSIRQGTNTEAFF.

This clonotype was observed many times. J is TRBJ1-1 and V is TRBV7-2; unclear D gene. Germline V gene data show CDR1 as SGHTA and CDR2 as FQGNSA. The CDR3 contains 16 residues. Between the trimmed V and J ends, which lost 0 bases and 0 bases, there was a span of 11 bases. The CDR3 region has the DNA TGTGCCAGCAGCTTAGCGCACACAGCCATGAACACTGAAGCTTTCTTT. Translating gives CASSLAHTAMNTEAFF. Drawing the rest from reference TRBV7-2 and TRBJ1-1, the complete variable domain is GAGVSQSPSNKVTEKGKDVELRCDPISGHTALYWYRQSLGQGLEFLIYFQGNSAPDKSGLPSDRFSAERTGGSVSTLTIQRTQQEDSAVYLCASSLAHTAMNTEAFFGQGTRLTVV.

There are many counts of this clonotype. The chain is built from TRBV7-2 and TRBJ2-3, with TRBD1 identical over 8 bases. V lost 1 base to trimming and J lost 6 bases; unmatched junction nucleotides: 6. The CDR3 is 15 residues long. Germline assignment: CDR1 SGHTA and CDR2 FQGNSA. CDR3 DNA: TGTGCCAGCAGCTTAGTACAGGGGGTGAGGGATACGCAGTATTTT. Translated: CASSLVQGVRDTQYF.

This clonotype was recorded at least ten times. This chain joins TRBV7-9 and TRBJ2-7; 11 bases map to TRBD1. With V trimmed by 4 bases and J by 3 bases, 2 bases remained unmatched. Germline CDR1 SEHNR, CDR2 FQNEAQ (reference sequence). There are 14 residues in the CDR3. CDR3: CASSSGQGVYEQYF. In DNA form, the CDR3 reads TGTGCCAGCAGCTCGGGACAGGGGGTCTACGAGCAGTACTTC.

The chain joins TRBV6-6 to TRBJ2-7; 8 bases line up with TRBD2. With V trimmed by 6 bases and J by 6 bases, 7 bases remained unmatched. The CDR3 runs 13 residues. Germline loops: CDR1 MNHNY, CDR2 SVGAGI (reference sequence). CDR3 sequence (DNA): TGTGCCAGCAGCGGGAGGGAGCGGGGCGAGCAGTACTTC. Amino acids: CASSGRERGEQYF.

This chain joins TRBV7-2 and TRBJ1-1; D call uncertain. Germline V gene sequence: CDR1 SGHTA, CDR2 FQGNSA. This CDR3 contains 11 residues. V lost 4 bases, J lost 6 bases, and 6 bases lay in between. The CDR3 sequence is CASSSPSEAFF. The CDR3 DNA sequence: TGTGCCAGCAGCTCTCCCTCTGAAGCTTTCTTT. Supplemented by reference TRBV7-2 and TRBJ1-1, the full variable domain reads GAGVSQSPSNKVTEKGKDVELRCDPISGHTALYWYRQSLGQGLEFLIYFQGNSAPDKSGLPSDRFSAERTGGSVSTLTIQRTQQEDSAVYLCASSSPSEAFFGQGTRLTVV.

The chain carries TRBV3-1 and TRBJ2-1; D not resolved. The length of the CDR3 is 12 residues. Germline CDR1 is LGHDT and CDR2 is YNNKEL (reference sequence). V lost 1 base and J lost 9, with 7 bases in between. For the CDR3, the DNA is TGTGCCAGCAGCCAAGTAACTACTGAGCAGTTCTTC. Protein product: CASSQVTTEQFF.

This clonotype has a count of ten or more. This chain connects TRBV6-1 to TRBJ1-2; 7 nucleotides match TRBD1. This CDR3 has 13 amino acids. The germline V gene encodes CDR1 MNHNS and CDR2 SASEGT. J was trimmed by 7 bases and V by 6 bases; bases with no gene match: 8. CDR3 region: CASRAGGSGGYTF. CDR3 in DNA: TGTGCCAGCAGGGCAGGGGGTAGCGGTGGCTACACCTTC.

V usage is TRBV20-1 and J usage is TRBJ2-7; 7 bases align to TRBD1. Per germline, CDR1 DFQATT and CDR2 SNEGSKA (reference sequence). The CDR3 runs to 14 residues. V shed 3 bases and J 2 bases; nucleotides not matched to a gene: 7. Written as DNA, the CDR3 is TGCAGTGCTAGGAGGGGGCAGATACCCTACGAGCAGTACTTC. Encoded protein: CSARRGQIPYEQYF.

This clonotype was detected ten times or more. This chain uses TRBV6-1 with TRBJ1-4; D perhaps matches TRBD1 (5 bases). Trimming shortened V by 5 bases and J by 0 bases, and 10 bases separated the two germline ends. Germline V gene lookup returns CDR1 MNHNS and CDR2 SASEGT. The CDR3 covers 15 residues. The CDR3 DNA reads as TGTGCCAGCAGTCCAGACAGCGCAACTAATGAAAAACTGTTTTTT. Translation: CASSPDSATNEKLFF.

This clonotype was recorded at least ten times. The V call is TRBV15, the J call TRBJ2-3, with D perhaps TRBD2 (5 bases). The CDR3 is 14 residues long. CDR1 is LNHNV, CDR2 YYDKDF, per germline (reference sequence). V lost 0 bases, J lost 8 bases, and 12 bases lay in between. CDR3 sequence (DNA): TGTGCCACCAGCAGAGATCTGGACTTGATTACGCAGTATTTT. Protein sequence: CATSRDLDLITQYF.

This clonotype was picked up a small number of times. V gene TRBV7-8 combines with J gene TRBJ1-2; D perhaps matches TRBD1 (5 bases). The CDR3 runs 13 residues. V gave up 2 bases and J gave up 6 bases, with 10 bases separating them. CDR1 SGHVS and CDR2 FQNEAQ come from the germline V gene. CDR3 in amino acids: CASSLSTGHGYTF. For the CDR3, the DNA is TGTGCCAGCAGCTTAAGTACAGGCCATGGCTACACCTTC.

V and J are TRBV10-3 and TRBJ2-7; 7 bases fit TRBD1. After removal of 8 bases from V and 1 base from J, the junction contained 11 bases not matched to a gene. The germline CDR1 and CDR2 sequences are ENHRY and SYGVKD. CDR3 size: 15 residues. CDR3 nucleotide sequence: TGTGCCATCGGAGGTTCGGGACAGACATCCTACGAGCAGTACTTC. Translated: CAIGGSGQTSYEQYF.

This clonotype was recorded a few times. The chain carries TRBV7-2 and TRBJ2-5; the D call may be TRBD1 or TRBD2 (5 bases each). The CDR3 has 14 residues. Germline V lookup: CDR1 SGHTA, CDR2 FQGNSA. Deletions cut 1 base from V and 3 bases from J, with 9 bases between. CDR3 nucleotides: TGTGCCAGCAGCTTAGTATTGGGGGAAGAGACCCAGTACTTC. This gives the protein CASSLVLGEETQYF.

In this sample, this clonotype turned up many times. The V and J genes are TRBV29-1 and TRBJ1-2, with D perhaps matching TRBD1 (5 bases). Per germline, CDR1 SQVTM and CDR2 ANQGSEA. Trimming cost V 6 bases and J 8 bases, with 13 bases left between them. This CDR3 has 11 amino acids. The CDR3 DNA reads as TGCAGCGTGGGGGACCGGCGAGGCTACACCTTC. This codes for CSVGDRRGYTF.